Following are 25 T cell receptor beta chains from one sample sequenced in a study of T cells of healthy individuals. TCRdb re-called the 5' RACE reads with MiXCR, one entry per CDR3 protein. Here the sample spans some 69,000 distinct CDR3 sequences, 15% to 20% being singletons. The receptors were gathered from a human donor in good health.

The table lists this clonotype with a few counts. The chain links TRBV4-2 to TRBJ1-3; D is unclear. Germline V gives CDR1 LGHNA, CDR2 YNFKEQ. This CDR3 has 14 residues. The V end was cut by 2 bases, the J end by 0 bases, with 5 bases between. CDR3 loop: CASSQQVSGNTIYF. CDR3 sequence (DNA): TGTGCCAGCAGCCAACAGGTCTCTGGAAACACCATATATTTT.

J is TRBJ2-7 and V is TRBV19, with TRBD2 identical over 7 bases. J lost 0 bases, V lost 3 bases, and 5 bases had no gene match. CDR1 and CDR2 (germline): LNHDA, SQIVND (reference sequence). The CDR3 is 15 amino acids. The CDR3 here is CASSISGRSSYEQYF. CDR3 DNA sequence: TGTGCCAGTAGTATTTCCGGGAGGAGCTCCTACGAGCAGTACTTC.

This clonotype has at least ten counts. In DNA form, the CDR3 reads TGTGCCAGCACCTTGGTTATGGGGGGCGAGTCCCAGTACTTC. Its protein is CASTLVMGGESQYF. The V and J genes are TRBV7-2 and TRBJ2-5; D is perhaps TRBD1 or TRBD2 (6 bases each). Trimming took off 7 bases at V and 9 bases at J, with 21 bases between the two ends. The CDR3 spans 14 residues. Germline V gene lookup returns CDR1 SGHTA and CDR2 FQGNSA.

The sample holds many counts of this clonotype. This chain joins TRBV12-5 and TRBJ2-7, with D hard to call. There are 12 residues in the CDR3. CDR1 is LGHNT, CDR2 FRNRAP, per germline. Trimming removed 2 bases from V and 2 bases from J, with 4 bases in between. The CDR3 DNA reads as TGTGCTAGTGGTTTGCTAACCTACGAGCAGTACTTC. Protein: CASGLLTYEQYF. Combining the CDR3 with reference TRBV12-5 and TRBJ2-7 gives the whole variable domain DARVTQTPRHKVTEMGQEVTMRCQPILGHNTVFWYRQTMMQGLELLAYFRNRAPLDDSGMPKDRFSAEMPDATLATLKIQPSEPRDSAVYFCASGLLTYEQYFGPGTRLTVT.

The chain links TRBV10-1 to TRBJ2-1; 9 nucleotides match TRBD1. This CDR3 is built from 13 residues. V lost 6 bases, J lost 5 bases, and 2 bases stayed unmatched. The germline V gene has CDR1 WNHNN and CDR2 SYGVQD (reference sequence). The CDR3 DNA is TGCGCCAGCAGAAGACAGGGGGACAATGAGCAGTTCTTC. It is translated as CASRRQGDNEQFF.

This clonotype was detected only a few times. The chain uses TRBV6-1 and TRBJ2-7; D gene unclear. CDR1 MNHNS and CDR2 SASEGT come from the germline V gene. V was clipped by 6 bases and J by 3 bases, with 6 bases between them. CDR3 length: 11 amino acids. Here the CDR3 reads CASSRSYEQYF. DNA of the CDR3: TGTGCCAGCAGCCGAAGCTACGAGCAGTACTTC.

The CDR3 DNA is TGTGCCAGCAGCTTAGCCCCTGACCCTCATGGGACCCAGTACTTC. Protein product: CASSLAPDPHGTQYF. V gene TRBV7-6 combines with J gene TRBJ2-5; no clear D. Germline CDR1 reads SGHVS; CDR2 reads FNYEAQ. Trimming removed 0 bases at V and 7 bases at J, with 15 bases between. This CDR3 region has 15 residues.

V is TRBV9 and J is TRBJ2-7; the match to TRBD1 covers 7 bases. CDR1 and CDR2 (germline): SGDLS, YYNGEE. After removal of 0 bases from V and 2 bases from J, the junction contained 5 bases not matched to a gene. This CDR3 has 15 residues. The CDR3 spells CASSVADRTPYEQYF. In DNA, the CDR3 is TGTGCCAGCAGCGTAGCGGACAGGACCCCCTACGAGCAGTACTTC.

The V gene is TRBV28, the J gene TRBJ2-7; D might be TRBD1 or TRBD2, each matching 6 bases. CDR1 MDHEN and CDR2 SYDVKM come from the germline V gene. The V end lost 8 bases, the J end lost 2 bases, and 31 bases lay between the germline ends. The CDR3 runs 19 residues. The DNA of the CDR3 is TGTGCCAGCCCGCCATCAGGGCAGGGGATTCAGGCGGGGCCCTACGAGCAGTACTTC. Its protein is CASPPSGQGIQAGPYEQYF.

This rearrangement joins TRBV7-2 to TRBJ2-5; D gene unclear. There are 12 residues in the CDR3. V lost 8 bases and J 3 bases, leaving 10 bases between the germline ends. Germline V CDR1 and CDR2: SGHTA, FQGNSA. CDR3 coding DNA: TGTGCCAGCGGAAGATTCAAAGAGACCCAGTACTTC. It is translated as CASGRFKETQYF.

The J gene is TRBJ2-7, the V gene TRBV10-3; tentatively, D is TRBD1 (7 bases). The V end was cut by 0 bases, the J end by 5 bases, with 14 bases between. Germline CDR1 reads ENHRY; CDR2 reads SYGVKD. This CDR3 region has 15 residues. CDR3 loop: CAISESVQGEDEQYF. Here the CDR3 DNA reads TGTGCCATCAGTGAGTCGGTCCAGGGGGAGGACGAGCAGTACTTC.

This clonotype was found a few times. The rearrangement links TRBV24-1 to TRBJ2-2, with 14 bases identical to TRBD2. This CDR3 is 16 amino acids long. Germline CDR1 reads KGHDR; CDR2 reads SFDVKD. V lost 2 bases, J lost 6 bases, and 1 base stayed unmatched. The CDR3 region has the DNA TGTGCCACCAGTGATTGGACTAGCGGGGGGCCCGGGGAGCTGTTTTTT. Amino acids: CATSDWTSGGPGELFF.

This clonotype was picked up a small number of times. The CDR3: CASSEASGPFQETQYF. The CDR3 bases are TGTGCCAGCAGTGAAGCCAGTGGCCCCTTTCAAGAGACCCAGTACTTC. The chain employs TRBV2 and TRBJ2-5; no firm D call. This CDR3 spans 16 amino acids. Germline V gives CDR1 SNHLY, CDR2 FYNNEI. V was cut by 0 bases and J by 2 bases, with 13 bases left in between. Full variable domain (rest looked up from reference TRBV2 and TRBJ2-5): EPEVTQTPSHQVTQMGQEVILRCVPISNHLYFYWYRQILGQKVEFLVSFYNNEISEKSEIFDDQFSVERPDGSNFTLKIRSTKLEDSAMYFCASSEASGPFQETQYFGPGTRLLVL.

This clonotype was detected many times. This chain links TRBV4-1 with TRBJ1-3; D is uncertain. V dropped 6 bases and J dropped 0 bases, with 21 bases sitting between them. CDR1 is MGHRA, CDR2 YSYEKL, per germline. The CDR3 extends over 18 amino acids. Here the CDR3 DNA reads TGCGCCAGCAGATCCATAGGCTCCGGGAGAAACTCTGGAAACACCATATATTTT. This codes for CASRSIGSGRNSGNTIYF.

The CDR3 coding sequence is TGTGCCAGCAGAAGGGCCGAGGAGCTGTTTTTT. The encoded protein is CASRRAEELFF. The chain employs TRBV7-2 and TRBJ2-2, with D hard to call. V shed 6 bases and J shed 10 bases, with 9 bases lying between them. CDR1 is SGHTA and CDR2 is FQGNSA in the germline V gene. This CDR3 is built from 11 residues.

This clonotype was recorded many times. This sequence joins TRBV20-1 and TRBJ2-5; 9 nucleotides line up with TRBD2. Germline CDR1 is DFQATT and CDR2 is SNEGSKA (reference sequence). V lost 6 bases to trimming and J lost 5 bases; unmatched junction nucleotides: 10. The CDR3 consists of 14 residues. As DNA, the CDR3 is TGCAGTGCCCATGCTAGCGGGAAGGAGGAGACCCAGTACTTC. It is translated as CSAHASGKEETQYF.

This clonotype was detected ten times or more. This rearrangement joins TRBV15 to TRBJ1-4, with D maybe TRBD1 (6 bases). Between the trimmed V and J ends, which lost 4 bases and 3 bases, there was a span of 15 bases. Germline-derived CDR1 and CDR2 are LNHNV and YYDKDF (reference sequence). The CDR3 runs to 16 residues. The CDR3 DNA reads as TGTGCCACCAGCATTACAGGGAGGCGGGCTAATGAAAAACTGTTTTTT. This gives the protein CATSITGRRANEKLFF.

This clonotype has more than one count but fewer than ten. The CDR3: CASSKGSNQPQHF. The CDR3 DNA sequence: TGTGCCAGCAGCAAAGGGAGTAATCAGCCCCAGCATTTT. The rearrangement joins TRBV21-1 to TRBJ1-5. TRBV21-1 is recorded as a pseudogene. This CDR3 region has 13 residues.

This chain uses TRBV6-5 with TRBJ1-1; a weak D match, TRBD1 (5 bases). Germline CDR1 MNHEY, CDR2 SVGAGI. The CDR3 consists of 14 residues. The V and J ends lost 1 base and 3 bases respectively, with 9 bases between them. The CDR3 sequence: CASSYLKTDTEAFF. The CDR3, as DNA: TGTGCCAGCAGTTACTTAAAGACAGACACTGAAGCTTTCTTT.

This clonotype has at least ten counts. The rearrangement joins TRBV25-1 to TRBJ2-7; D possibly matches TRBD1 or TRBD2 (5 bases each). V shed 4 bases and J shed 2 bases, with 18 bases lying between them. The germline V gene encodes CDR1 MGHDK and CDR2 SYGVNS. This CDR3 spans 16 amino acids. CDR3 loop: CASSAIGAKGPYEQYF. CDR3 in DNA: TGTGCCAGCAGTGCCATCGGGGCGAAGGGCCCCTACGAGCAGTACTTC.

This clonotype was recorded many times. CDR3 amino acids: CACAGTGRSDTQYF. DNA of the CDR3: TGTGCCTGCGCCGGGACAGGGAGGTCAGATACGCAGTATTTT. The J gene is TRBJ2-3, the V gene TRBV28; TRBD1 matches at 9 bases. The junction had 10 bases not matched to a gene; V was cut back by 11 bases and J by 4 bases. The CDR3 length is 14 residues. Germline-derived CDR1 and CDR2 are MDHEN and SYDVKM.

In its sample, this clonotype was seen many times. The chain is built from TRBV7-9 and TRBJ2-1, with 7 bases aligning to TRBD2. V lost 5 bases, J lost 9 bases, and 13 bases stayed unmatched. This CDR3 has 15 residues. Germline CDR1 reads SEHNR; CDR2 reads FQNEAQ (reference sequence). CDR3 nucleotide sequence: TGTGCCAGCAGCCGGGAGGAGGGTTCGGACCGTGAGCAGTTCTTC. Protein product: CASSREEGSDREQFF.

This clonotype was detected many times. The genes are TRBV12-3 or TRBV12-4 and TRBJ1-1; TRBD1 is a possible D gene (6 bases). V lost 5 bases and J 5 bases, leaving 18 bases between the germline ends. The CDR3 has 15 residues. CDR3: CASSLDRSKGTEAFF. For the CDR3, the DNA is TGTGCCAGCAGTCTTGACAGGTCCAAGGGGACTGAAGCTTTCTTT.

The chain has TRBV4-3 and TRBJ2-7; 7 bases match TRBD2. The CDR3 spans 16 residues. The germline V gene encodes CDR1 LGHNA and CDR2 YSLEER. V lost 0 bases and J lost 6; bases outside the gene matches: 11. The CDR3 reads CASSQEGGEGPIEQYF. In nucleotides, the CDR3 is TGCGCCAGCAGCCAAGAGGGTGGGGAGGGACCGATCGAGCAGTACTTC.

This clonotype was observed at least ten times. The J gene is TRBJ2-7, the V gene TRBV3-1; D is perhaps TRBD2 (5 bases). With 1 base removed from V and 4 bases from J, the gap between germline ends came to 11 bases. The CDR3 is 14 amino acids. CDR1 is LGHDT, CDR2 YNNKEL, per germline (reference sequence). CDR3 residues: CASSQAALVYEQYF. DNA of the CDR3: TGTGCCAGCAGCCAAGCTGCACTAGTTTACGAGCAGTACTTC.